This TCR beta chain was found in a study of control samples from healthy donors and cancer patients. This clone was observed a single time. Profiling relied on immunoSEQ multiplex PCR, and the TCRdb table lists in-frame clones only, not all of them. The sample yields more than 140,000 clones, 90% to 95% seen once. Germline CDR1 and CDR2: LNHDA and SQIVND (reference sequence). The CDR3 has 16 residues. Trimming at V came to 5 bases and at J to 0 bases, leaving 6 bases not matched to a gene. The TCR sequence derives from a man aged 40-55 years in good health. Sequencing used blood. The rearrangement uses TRBV19 and TRBJ2-1; 8 bases are a match to TRBD2. The CDR3: CASSLPGGSSYNEQFF. DNA of the CDR3: TGTGCCAGTAGTCTACCGGGAGGGAGCTCCTACAATGAGCAGTTCTTC.